The 18 T cell receptor beta chains given below trace back to one sample, sequenced in a study of blood T cells in healthy people across ages. Using a J-beta primer mix together with a sample-barcoded 5' primer, a second PCR was run for roughly 7 to 12 cycles. In TCRdb, the 5' RACE reads were re-called with MiXCR into one record per CDR3 protein. Among some 640,000 distinct CDR3 sequences listed, about 28% were seen once. Sequencing used blood. The receptors stem from an elderly woman in good health.

Details on this clonotype: Possible read error: a much larger clone is one base away. The gene calls are TRBV28 and TRBJ2-5; D may be TRBD1 or TRBD2 (6 bases each). The J call may be mistaken, given a closer DNA end match to TRBJ2-1. This CDR3 is built from 15 residues. Germline CDR1 and CDR2: MDHEN and SYDVKM. As DNA, the CDR3 is TGTGCCAGCAGTGCCCCACAGGGAGGCCAAGAGACCCAGTTCTTC. Encoded protein: CASSAPQGGQETQFF.

This clonotype came up once. At one end the junction does not follow the germline gene, possibly because of a read error. The chain couples TRBV20-1 to TRBJ2-6; 9 nucleotides align to TRBD2. The germline V gene has CDR1 DFQATT and CDR2 SNEGSKA (reference sequence). The CDR3 consists of 19 residues. The CDR3 DNA is TGCAGCGCTAGGCCCCCCGGACTAGCGAGGCTTGTGGGGGCCAACGTCCCGACTTTC. This sequence encodes CSARPPGLARLVGANVPTF.

This clonotype was observed a few times. The chain couples TRBV27 to TRBJ1-2; no clear D gene. The CDR3 contains 14 residues. Germline V gene sequence: CDR1 MNHEY, CDR2 SMNVEV (reference sequence). Trimming took off 3 bases at V and 0 bases at J, with 8 bases between the two ends. This CDR3 reads CASSFGRTNYGYTF. The CDR3 nucleotides are TGTGCCAGCAGTTTTGGGAGAACTAACTATGGCTACACCTTC.

This clonotype has ten or more counts. J is TRBJ2-1 and V is TRBV20-1; possible D gene TRBD1, 6 bases. Trimming shortened V by 5 bases and J by 7 bases, and 18 bases separated the two germline ends. The germline V gene has CDR1 DFQATT and CDR2 SNEGSKA (reference sequence). The length of the CDR3 is 14 residues. The CDR3 nucleotides read TGCAGTGCTTCGCCGGGACAATTCAGGAATGAGCAGTTCTTC. Encoded protein: CSASPGQFRNEQFF.

This clonotype came up many times. The chain carries TRBV5-1 and TRBJ2-7, with 8 positions matching TRBD1. The germline V gene has CDR1 SGHRS and CDR2 YFSETQ. This CDR3 comprises 14 residues. With V trimmed by 4 bases and J by 0 bases, 3 bases remained unmatched. CDR3 protein: CASSPGQASYEQYF. DNA of the CDR3: TGCGCCAGCAGCCCGGGACAGGCCTCCTACGAGCAGTACTTC.

This chain connects TRBV7-8 to TRBJ1-6; 8 bases are shared with TRBD1. Germline lookup yields CDR1 SGHVS and CDR2 FQNEAQ. The CDR3 is made up of 14 amino acids. Trimming at V came to 5 bases and at J to 10 bases, leaving 7 bases not matched to a gene. Here the CDR3 reads CASSARQGNSPLHF. CDR3 nucleotide sequence: TGTGCCAGCAGCGCTCGACAGGGGAACTCACCCCTCCACTTT.

This clonotype was counted between two and nine times. The chain employs TRBV19 and TRBJ2-3; D unresolved. V was shortened by 4 bases and J by 5 bases, with 7 bases between the two germline ends. The CDR3 contains 12 residues. Looked up from germline, CDR1 is LNHDA and CDR2 is SQIVND (reference sequence). CDR3 region: CASSSHGDTQYF. DNA for the CDR3: TGTGCCAGTAGTAGTCATGGAGATACGCAGTATTTT.

This clonotype occurred a few times. The gene calls are TRBV18 and TRBJ1-6; no clear D gene. CDR1 is KGHSH and CDR2 is LQKENI in the germline V gene. V gave up 3 bases and J gave up 7 bases, with 10 bases separating them. The length of the CDR3 is 14 residues. DNA of the CDR3: TGTGCCAGCTCACCCCGAGGCGCGAATTCACCCCTCCACTTT. This gives the protein CASSPRGANSPLHF.

The table lists this clonotype with many counts. The V call is TRBV10-3, the J call TRBJ1-6; 10 bases line up with TRBD1. Germline V CDR1 and CDR2: ENHRY, SYGVKD. The CDR3 is made up of 16 amino acids. V lost 7 bases to trimming and J lost 6 bases; unmatched junction nucleotides: 9. The CDR3 nucleotides are TGTGCCATCAAATCGGACAGGGGGTTCTCTAATTCACCCCTCCACTTT. As protein: CAIKSDRGFSNSPLHF.

Concerning this clonotype: A much larger clone differs from this one at a single base, so this may be a read error. The chain carries TRBV4-3 and TRBJ2-7; 9 nucleotides align to TRBD2. Trimming at V came to 3 bases and at J to 3 bases, leaving 9 bases not matched to a gene. Germline CDR1 reads LGHNA; CDR2 reads YSLEER. The CDR3 spans 16 residues. This CDR3 reads CASSQGRAGGLYEQYF. The CDR3 DNA reads TGCGCCAGCAGCCAGGGACGAGCGGGGGGACTCTACGAGCAGTACTTC.

This clonotype was seen more than once but under ten times. The chain has TRBV3-1 and TRBJ1-1; D is ambiguous. The CDR3 consists of 14 residues. Germline-derived CDR1 and CDR2 are LGHDT and YNNKEL (reference sequence). The ends were cut back, 1 base at V and 12 bases at J, with 18 bases in the middle. The CDR3 is CASSQVIVGDVTFF. Written as DNA, the CDR3 is TGTGCCAGCAGCCAAGTAATAGTCGGGGATGTAACTTTCTTT.

Comment on this clonotype: A much larger clone is a single base away; this may be a read error. V usage is TRBV15 and J usage is TRBJ2-6; TRBD1 is a possible D gene (5 bases). Looked up from germline, CDR1 is LNHNV and CDR2 is YYDKDF (reference sequence). Trimming stripped 7 bases from V and 2 bases from J, with 15 bases between. This CDR3 has 16 amino acids. The chain's CDR3 is CATNGPRGTGANVLTF. CDR3 nucleotide sequence: TGTGCCACCAACGGTCCAAGGGGCACTGGGGCCAACGTCCTGACTTTC.

This rearrangement joins TRBV6-2 or TRBV6-3 to TRBJ1-2; maybe TRBD1 (6 bases). The CDR3 contains 13 residues. CDR1 is MNHEY and CDR2 is SVGEGT in the germline V gene. Trimming removed 2 bases from V and 8 bases from J, with 12 bases in between. The DNA for the CDR3 is TGTGCCAGCAGTTACGCACAGGGTGGAGGCTACACCTTC. Protein: CASSYAQGGGYTF.

This clonotype was counted many times. The rearrangement uses TRBV5-5 and TRBJ2-1; TRBD1 matches at 8 bases. Germline V gives CDR1 SGHKS, CDR2 YYEKEE (reference sequence). The CDR3 loop spans 15 amino acids. V was clipped by 4 bases and J by 6 bases; unmatched bases: 9. In DNA, the CDR3 is TGTGCCAGCAGCCCCAGGGGGCATTCATCCAATGAGCAGTTCTTC. This codes for CASSPRGHSSNEQFF.

The table lists this clonotype with many counts. The chain is built from TRBV6-1 and TRBJ2-5; D is possibly TRBD2 (6 bases). The CDR3 runs to 17 residues. CDR1 is MNHNS and CDR2 is SASEGT in the germline V gene. Trimming shortened V by 1 base and J by 3 bases, and 18 bases separated the two germline ends. The CDR3 here is CASSEEAGGAGKETQYF. The CDR3 DNA is TGTGCCAGCAGTGAAGAAGCAGGAGGGGCAGGGAAAGAGACCCAGTACTTC.

This clonotype was recorded many times. The V call is TRBV2, the J call TRBJ2-7, with D perhaps given as TRBD1 or TRBD2 (6 bases each). Trimming cost V 6 bases and J 5 bases, with 17 bases left between them. Germline CDR1 and CDR2: SNHLY and FYNNEI. This CDR3 region has 14 residues. CDR3 protein: CASSPTVGGHEQYF. CDR3 coding DNA: TGTGCCAGCAGCCCCACGGTGGGGGGCCACGAGCAGTACTTC.

This clonotype was seen repeatedly, ten times or more. The genes are TRBV2 and TRBJ2-5; D unresolved. This CDR3 region has 15 residues. The V and J ends lost 3 bases and 4 bases respectively, with 15 bases between them. Germline V gene sequence: CDR1 SNHLY, CDR2 FYNNEI. The CDR3 DNA reads as TGTGCCAGCAGTGACGTAGGGAATTCGAGAGAGACCCAGTACTTC. Amino acids: CASSDVGNSRETQYF.

This chain joins TRBV20-1 and TRBJ2-3, with 8 bases fitting TRBD2. V lost 5 bases to trimming and J lost 3 bases; unmatched junction nucleotides: 4. Germline V lookup: CDR1 DFQATT, CDR2 SNEGSKA (reference sequence). CDR3 length equals 13 residues. CDR3 bases: TGCAGTGCTTATAGCGGGGATACAGATACGCAGTATTTT. Its protein product is CSAYSGDTDTQYF.